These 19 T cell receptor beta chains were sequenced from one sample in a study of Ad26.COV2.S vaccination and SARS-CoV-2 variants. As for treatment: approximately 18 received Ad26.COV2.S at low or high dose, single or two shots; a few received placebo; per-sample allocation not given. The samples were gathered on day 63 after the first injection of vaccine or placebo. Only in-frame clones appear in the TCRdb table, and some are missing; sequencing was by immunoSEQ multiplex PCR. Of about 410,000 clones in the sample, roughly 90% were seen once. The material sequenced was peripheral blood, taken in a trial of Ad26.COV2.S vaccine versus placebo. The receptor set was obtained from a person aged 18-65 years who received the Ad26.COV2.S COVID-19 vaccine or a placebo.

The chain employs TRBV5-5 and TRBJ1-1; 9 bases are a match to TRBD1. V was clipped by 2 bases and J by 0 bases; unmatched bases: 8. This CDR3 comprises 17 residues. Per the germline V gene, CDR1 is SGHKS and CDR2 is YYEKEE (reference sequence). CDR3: CASSLIPGQGVNTEAFF. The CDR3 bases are TGTGCCAGCAGCTTAATACCGGGACAGGGAGTGAACACTGAAGCTTTCTTT.

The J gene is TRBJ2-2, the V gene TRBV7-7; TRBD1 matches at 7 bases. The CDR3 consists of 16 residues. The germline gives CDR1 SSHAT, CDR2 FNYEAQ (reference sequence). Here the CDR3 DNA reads TGTGCTACAGGCACCACGGGACAGAGGAACACCGGGGAGCTGTTTTTT. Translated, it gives CATGTTGQRNTGELFF.

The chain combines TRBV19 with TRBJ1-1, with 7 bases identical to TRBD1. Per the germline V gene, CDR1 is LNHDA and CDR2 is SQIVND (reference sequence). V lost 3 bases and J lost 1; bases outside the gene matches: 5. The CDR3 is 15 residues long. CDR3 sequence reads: CASSITGAWNTEAFF. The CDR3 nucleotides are TGTGCCAGTAGTATCACAGGGGCCTGGAACACTGAAGCTTTCTTT.

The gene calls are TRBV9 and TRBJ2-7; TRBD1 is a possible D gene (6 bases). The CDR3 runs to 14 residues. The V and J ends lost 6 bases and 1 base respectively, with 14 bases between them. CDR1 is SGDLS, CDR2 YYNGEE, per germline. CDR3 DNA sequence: TGTGCCAGCACCCCCCGGGACATTTCCTACGAGCAGTACTTC. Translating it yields CASTPRDISYEQYF. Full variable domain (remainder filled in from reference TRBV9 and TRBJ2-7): DSGVTQTPKHLITATGQRVTLRCSPRSGDLSVYWYQQSLDQGLQFLIQYYNGEERAKGNILERFSAQQFPDLHSELNLSSLELGDSALYFCASTPRDISYEQYFGPGTRLTVT.

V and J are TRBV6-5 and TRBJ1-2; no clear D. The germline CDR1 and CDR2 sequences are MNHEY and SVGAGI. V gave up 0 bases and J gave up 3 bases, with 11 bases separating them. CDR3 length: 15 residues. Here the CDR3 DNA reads TGTGCCAGCAGTTACTCCCCGAGGTTAGACTATGGCTACACCTTC. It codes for CASSYSPRLDYGYTF.

The CDR3 reads CASSYTVYEQYF. CDR3 nucleotides: TGTGCCAGCAGTTACACAGTTTACGAGCAGTACTTC. V and J are TRBV6-2 or TRBV6-3 and TRBJ2-7; D gene ambiguous. Trimming cost V 2 bases and J 4 bases, with 6 bases left between them. Germline V gives CDR1 MNHEY, CDR2 SVGEGT. This CDR3 region has 12 residues.

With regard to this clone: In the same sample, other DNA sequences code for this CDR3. The CDR3 coding sequence is TGTGCCAGCAGTTTAGGAGGGTATGAGCAGTTCTTC. As protein: CASSLGGYEQFF. This chain uses TRBV12-3 or TRBV12-4 with TRBJ2-1; maybe TRBD2 (5 bases). The CDR3 is made up of 12 amino acids. The V and J ends lost 1 base and 8 bases respectively, with 6 bases between them.

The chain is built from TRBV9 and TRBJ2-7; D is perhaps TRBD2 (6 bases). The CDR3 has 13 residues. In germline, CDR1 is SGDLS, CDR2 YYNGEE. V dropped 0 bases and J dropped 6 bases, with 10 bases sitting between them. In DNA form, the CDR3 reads TGTGCCAGCAGCGTAGGTGGGGGGAGCGAGCAGTACTTC. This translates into CASSVGGGSEQYF.

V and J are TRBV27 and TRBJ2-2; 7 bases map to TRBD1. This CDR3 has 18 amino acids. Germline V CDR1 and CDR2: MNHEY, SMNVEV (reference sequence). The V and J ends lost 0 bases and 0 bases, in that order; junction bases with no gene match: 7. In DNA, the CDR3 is TGTGCCAGCAGTTTATCCGCCAGGGGGATCCCGAACACCGGGGAGCTGTTTTTT. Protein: CASSLSARGIPNTGELFF.

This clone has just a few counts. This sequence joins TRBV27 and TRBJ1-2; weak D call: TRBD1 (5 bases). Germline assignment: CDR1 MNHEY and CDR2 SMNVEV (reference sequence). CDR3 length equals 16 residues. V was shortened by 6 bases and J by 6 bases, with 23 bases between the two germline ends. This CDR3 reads CASSFSPPRVGDGYTF. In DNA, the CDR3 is TGTGCCAGCAGCTTTTCCCCACCCAGGGTTGGCGATGGCTACACCTTC.

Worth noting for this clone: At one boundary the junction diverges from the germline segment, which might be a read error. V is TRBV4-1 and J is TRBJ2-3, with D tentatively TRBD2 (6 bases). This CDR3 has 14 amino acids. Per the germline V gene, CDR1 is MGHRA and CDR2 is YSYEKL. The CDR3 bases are TGCGCCCGCAGACGACTAGGGAATCTGGATACGCAGTATTTT. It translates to CARRRLGNLDTQYF.

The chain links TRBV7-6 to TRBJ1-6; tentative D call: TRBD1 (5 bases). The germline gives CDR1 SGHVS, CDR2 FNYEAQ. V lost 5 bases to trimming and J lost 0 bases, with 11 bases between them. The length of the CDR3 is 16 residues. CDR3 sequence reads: CASSLRQSSYNSPLHF. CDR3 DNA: TGTGCCAGCAGCCTCCGACAGAGCTCCTATAATTCACCCCTCCACTTT.

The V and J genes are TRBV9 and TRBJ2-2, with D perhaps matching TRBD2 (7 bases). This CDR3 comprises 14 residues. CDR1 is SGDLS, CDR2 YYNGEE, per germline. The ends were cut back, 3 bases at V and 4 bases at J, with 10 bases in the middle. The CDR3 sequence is CASSDRGATGELFF. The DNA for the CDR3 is TGTGCCAGCAGCGACCGGGGGGCCACCGGGGAGCTGTTTTTT.

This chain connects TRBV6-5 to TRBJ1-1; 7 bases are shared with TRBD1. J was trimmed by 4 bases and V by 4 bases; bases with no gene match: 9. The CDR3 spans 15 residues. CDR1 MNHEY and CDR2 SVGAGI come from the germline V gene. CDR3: CASSSKTGWTTEAFF. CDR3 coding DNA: TGTGCCAGCAGTTCCAAGACAGGGTGGACCACTGAAGCTTTCTTT.

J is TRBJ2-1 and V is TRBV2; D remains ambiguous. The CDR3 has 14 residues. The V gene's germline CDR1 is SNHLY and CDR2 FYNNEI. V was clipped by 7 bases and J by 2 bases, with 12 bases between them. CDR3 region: CASMSGVTYNEQFF. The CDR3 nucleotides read TGTGCCAGCATGTCTGGGGTGACCTACAATGAGCAGTTCTTC.

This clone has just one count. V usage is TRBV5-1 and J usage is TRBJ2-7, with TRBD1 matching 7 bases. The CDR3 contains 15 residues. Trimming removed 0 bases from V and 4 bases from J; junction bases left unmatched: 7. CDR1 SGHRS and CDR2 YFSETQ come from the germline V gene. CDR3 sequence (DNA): TGCGCCAGCAGCTTGGCCCTACAGGGGATTTACGAGCAGTACTTC. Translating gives CASSLALQGIYEQYF.

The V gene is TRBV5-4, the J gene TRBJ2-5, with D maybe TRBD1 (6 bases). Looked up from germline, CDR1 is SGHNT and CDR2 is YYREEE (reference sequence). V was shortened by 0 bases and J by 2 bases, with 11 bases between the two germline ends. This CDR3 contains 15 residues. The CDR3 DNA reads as TGTGCCAGCAGCTTGGCAGCTACAGGGCAAGAGACCCAGTACTTC. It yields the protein CASSLAATGQETQYF.

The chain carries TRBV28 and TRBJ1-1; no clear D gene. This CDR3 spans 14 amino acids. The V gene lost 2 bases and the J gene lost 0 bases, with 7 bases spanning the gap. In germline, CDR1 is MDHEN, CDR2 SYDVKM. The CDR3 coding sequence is TGTGCCAGCAGTTTACTTGAGCTGAACACTGAAGCTTTCTTT. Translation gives CASSLLELNTEAFF.

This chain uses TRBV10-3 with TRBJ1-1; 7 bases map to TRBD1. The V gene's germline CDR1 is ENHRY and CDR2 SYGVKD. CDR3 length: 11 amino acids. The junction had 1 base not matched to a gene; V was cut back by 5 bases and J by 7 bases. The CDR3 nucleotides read TGTGCCATCAGTCGGGACAGTGAAGCTTTCTTT. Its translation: CAISRDSEAFF.